Following are 27 T cell receptor beta chains from one sample sequenced in a study of T cell clonality in common variable immunodeficiency. Study outcomes and limitations: Fewer deletions and N-nucleotide insertions were reportedly seen in common variable immunodeficiency TCR beta sequences.

Sequenced by immunoSEQ multiplex PCR; TCRdb stores in-frame clones only, minus some. The sample yields more than 10,000 clones, without any singletons. These receptors have no identified antigens. Material for sequencing was peripheral blood mononuclear cells. The source is a human donor with common variable immunodeficiency.

Regarding this clone: The read terminates 3 residues before the CDR3 end, so the remaining end is supplied by the germline J gene. The J gene is TRBJ2-7, the V gene TRBV20-1, with 8 bases fitting TRBD1. Per the germline V gene, CDR1 is DFQATT and CDR2 is SNEGSKA (reference sequence). CDR3 length equals 14 residues. The V segment lost 6 bases and the J segment 5 bases; nucleotides outside the gene matches: 12. The sequenced part of the CDR3 DNA is TGCAGTGCAGCCCCCGGGACAGGTAGGAACGAG. Its protein is CSAAPGTGRNE. The whole CDR3 sequence reads CSAAPGTGRNEQYF.

To note about this clone: The read falls 3 residues short of the CDR3 end, and the missing part is taken from the germline J gene. This chain joins TRBV19 and TRBJ2-1; unclear D gene. The germline V gene has CDR1 LNHDA and CDR2 SQIVND (reference sequence). This CDR3 region has 16 residues. V gave up 3 bases and J gave up 0 bases, with 12 bases separating them. Partial CDR3 DNA: TGTGCCAGTAGTATCGCCGGCCCGGGCTCCTACAATGAG. Its translation: CASSIAGPGSYNE. The CDR3 as a whole reads CASSIAGPGSYNEQFF.

In regard to this clone: The DNA ends 3 residues before the CDR3 does, and the rest of the CDR3 is filled in from the germline J gene. The rearrangement uses TRBV7-8 and TRBJ2-5, with a weak D call TRBD1 (5 bases). Germline V lookup: CDR1 SGHVS, CDR2 FQNEAQ. The CDR3 has 17 residues. V lost 1 base and J lost 2, with 17 bases in between. The sequenced CDR3 bases are TGTGCCAGCAGCTTAGTTAGGGCCCAGGGTGGACAAGAGACC. Its protein product is CASSLVRAQGGQET. The full CDR3 protein reads CASSLVRAQGGQETQYF. The whole variable domain, filled in from reference TRBV7-8 and TRBJ2-5, reads GAGVSQSPRYKVAKRGQDVALRCDPISGHVSLFWYQQALGQGPEFLTYFQNEAQLDKSGLPSDRFFAERPEGSVSTLKIQRTQQEDSAVYLCASSLVRAQGGQETQYFGPGTRLLVL.

This clone is categorized as medium-sized. The CDR3 is cut off 3 residues early in the read; its end comes from the germline J gene. The chain carries TRBV2 and TRBJ2-3, with D hard to call. CDR1 and CDR2 from the germline V gene are SNHLY and FYNNEI. CDR3 length: 14 residues. V was pared by 3 bases and J by 0 bases, with 7 bases between. Incomplete CDR3 DNA: TGTGCCAGCAGTGACAGGCCTAGCACAGATACG. It translates to CASSDRPSTDT. The whole CDR3 protein is CASSDRPSTDTQYF.

Comments on this clone: Read coverage stops 3 residues before the CDR3 terminus; the germline J gene supplies the remainder. The J gene is TRBJ2-3, the V gene TRBV18, with 11 bases fitting TRBD1. V lost 3 bases, J lost 4 bases, and 6 bases stayed unmatched. From germline, CDR1 is KGHSH and CDR2 LQKENI. The CDR3 spans 16 residues. The covered CDR3 bases are TGTGCCAGCTCACCCCCCCGGACAGGGGGCCCAGATACG. This gives the protein CASSPPRTGGPDT. The full CDR3 reads CASSPPRTGGPDTQYF.

The CDR3 loop is CASSSNVQAYGYTF. Partial CDR3 DNA: TGTGCCAGCTCATCGAATGTCCAAGCGTATGGC. This chain links TRBV18 with TRBJ1-2; D is ambiguous. The CDR3 end falls 3 residues outside the read, so it is completed with the germline J gene. This CDR3 is built from 14 residues. The V gene's germline CDR1 is KGHSH and CDR2 LQKENI. Trimming took 5 bases from V and 5 from J, leaving 15 bases between them.

This clone was seen more than once but under ten times. Read coverage stops 3 residues before the CDR3 terminus; the germline J gene supplies the remainder. This chain links TRBV30 with TRBJ1-5; 9 nucleotides align to TRBD1. CDR3 length: 16 amino acids. After removal of 2 bases from V and 3 bases from J, the junction contained 8 bases not matched to a gene. Germline CDR1 reads GTSNPN; CDR2 reads SVGIG (reference sequence). The part of the CDR3 DNA that was read is TGTGCCTGGAGTCAAGGGACAGGGACGTACAATCAGCCC. This gives the protein CAWSQGTGTYNQP. The whole CDR3 protein reads CAWSQGTGTYNQPQHF.

This clone qualifies as medium-sized (0.01 to 0.1%). The read gets to within 3 residues of the CDR3 end, and the germline J gene fills in the rest. The chain carries TRBV24-1 and TRBJ2-1; TRBD1 aligns across 7 bases. J gave up 5 bases and V 5 bases, and 11 bases lay outside the gene matches. Germline V CDR1 and CDR2: KGHDR, SFDVKD. The CDR3 is 16 residues long. CDR3 DNA, as far as it was read: TGTGCCACCAGTGGCGTTTATGGACAGGCTCACAATGAG. Translated: CATSGVYGQAHNE. The full-length CDR3 reads as CATSGVYGQAHNEQFF.

About this clone itself: The CDR3 end is not reached by the read, which stops 3 residues before it; the germline J gene fills it in. V is TRBV19 and J is TRBJ1-4; D may be TRBD1 (5 bases). This CDR3 contains 15 residues. The V and J ends lost 4 bases and 8 bases respectively, with 17 bases between them. The germline gives CDR1 LNHDA, CDR2 SQIVND (reference sequence). The part of the CDR3 DNA that was read is TGTGCCAGTAGTACTTCAGGAGGCTGGGGCGAAAAA. Its translation: CASSTSGGWGEK. The full CDR3 protein reads CASSTSGGWGEKLFF.

The table lists this clone with a few counts. The sequence runs out 3 residues before the end of the CDR3; the remainder is reconstructed from the germline J gene. The chain couples TRBV7-9 to TRBJ2-7; 9 bases are a match to TRBD1. This CDR3 is built from 14 residues. V dropped 4 bases and J dropped 3; count of bases not matched to a gene: 4. Germline V gene sequence: CDR1 SEHNR, CDR2 FQNEAQ (reference sequence). CDR3 DNA, as far as it was read: TGTGCCAGCAGCTGGGGACAGGGTTTCTACGAG. Protein sequence: CASSWGQGFYE. The entire CDR3 reads CASSWGQGFYEQYF.

This clone appeared a few times. The CDR3 end is not reached by the read, which stops 3 residues before it; the germline J gene fills it in. The chain is built from TRBV5-1 and TRBJ2-7; D call uncertain. CDR3 size: 12 residues. Germline assignment: CDR1 SGHRS and CDR2 YFSETQ. Trimming left V 3 bases short and J 2 bases short, with 6 bases between. This CDR3 is CASSSVTYEQYF. The CDR3 DNA, read in part, is TGCGCCAGCAGCTCGGTGACCTACGAG.

This clone has only a few counts. The CDR3 end lies 3 residues beyond the end of the read and is filled in from the germline J gene. V and J are TRBV6-2 or TRBV6-3 and TRBJ2-7, with 8 bases aligning to TRBD1. The CDR3 loop spans 15 amino acids. J was trimmed by 4 bases and V by 6 bases; bases with no gene match: 11. The V gene's germline CDR1 is MNHEY and CDR2 SVGEGT. CDR3 DNA (partial): TGTGCCAGCAGCCCCACAGGGGGGTTGGCATACGAG. This codes for CASSPTGGLAYE. The CDR3 in full is CASSPTGGLAYEQYF.

This clone was picked up a small number of times. The read finishes 3 residues shy of the CDR3 end, and the germline J gene is used to complete it. The V gene is TRBV2, the J gene TRBJ2-7; D tentatively fits TRBD1 or TRBD2 (6 bases each). The V end lost 4 bases, the J end lost 3 bases, and 16 bases lay between the germline ends. The CDR3 has 15 residues. Germline V gene sequence: CDR1 SNHLY, CDR2 FYNNEI. The CDR3 is CASSGGGGGDYEQYF. The CDR3 bases that were read are TGTGCCAGCAGTGGAGGGGGAGGTGGGGACTACGAG.

Ten or more counts support this clone. The CDR3 end is not reached by the read, which stops 3 residues before it; the germline J gene fills it in. V and J are TRBV19 and TRBJ2-1; 9 nucleotides line up with TRBD1. The CDR3 sequence is 15 residues long. Trimming took 4 bases from V and 4 from J; bases not matched to a gene: 5. Germline assignment: CDR1 LNHDA and CDR2 SQIVND (reference sequence). CDR3 DNA, as far as it was read: TGTGCCAGTAGTAAGGGACAGGGCCCGTACAATGAG. Its protein is CASSKGQGPYNE. The full CDR3 protein is CASSKGQGPYNEQFF.

This clone was observed a few times. The CDR3 end is not reached by the read, which stops 3 residues before it; the germline J gene fills it in. The chain couples TRBV7-9 to TRBJ1-6; TRBD1 matches 7 bases. Germline assignment: CDR1 SEHNR and CDR2 FQNEAQ (reference sequence). Trimming removed 1 base from V and 5 bases from J; junction bases left unmatched: 2. The CDR3 contains 15 residues. The CDR3 spells CASSLVGTDNSPLHF. CDR3 DNA, as far as it was read: TGTGCCAGCAGCTTAGTGGGGACAGATAATTCACCC. Supplemented by reference TRBV7-9 and TRBJ1-6, the full variable domain reads DTGVSQNPRHKITKRGQNVTFRCDPISEHNRLYWYRQTLGQGPEFLTYFQNEAQLEKSRLLSDRFSAERPKGSFSTLEIQRTEQGDSAMYLCASSLVGTDNSPLHFGNGTRLTVT.

This clone showed up just a few times. Read data end 3 residues before the CDR3 end; the end is taken from the germline J gene. This chain links TRBV7-8 with TRBJ2-1; the D gene is possibly TRBD1 (6 bases). The CDR3 has 15 amino acids. CDR1 SGHVS and CDR2 FQNEAQ come from the germline V gene. V lost 5 bases to trimming and J lost 7 bases, with 18 bases between them. The CDR3 loop reads CASSRTGTSWNEQFF. The part of the CDR3 DNA that was read is TGTGCCAGCAGCCGAACAGGGACCTCTTGGAATGAG.

In regard to this clone: The read falls 3 residues short of the CDR3 end, and the missing part is taken from the germline J gene. V gene TRBV18 combines with J gene TRBJ1-1; D might be TRBD1 (5 bases). The CDR3 contains 17 residues. In germline, CDR1 is KGHSH, CDR2 LQKENI. V was pared by 4 bases and J by 1 base, with 19 bases between. CDR3 sequence reads: CASSQFSDSFPNTEAFF. CDR3 DNA, as far as it was read: TGTGCCAGCTCACAATTCTCAGACAGCTTCCCGAACACTGAA. Based on the CDR3 plus reference TRBV18 and TRBJ1-1, the full variable domain is NAGVMQNPRHLVRRRGQEARLRCSPMKGHSHVYWYRQLPEEGLKFMVYLQKENIIDESGMPKERFSAEFPKEGPSILRIQQVVRGDSAAYFCASSQFSDSFPNTEAFFGQGTRLTVV.

The sample holds a few counts of this clone. The read terminates 3 residues before the CDR3 end, so the remaining end is supplied by the germline J gene. V and J are TRBV7-2 and TRBJ2-5; TRBD2 matches at 11 bases. Losses at the gene ends were 6 bases for V and 2 bases for J; bases not matched to a gene: 5. Germline loops: CDR1 SGHTA, CDR2 FQGNSA. This CDR3 contains 15 residues. The part of the CDR3 DNA that was read is TGTGCCAGCAGAACTAGCGGGGGTCCTCAAGAGACC. Its translation: CASRTSGGPQET. The whole CDR3 is CASRTSGGPQETQYF.

This clone was found a few times. The read ends 3 residues before the CDR3 terminus; that terminus is restored from the germline J gene. The chain employs TRBV19 and TRBJ2-7, with D possibly TRBD2 on 5 matching bases. Deletions cut 5 bases from V and 0 bases from J, with 14 bases between. Germline CDR1 and CDR2: LNHDA and SQIVND (reference sequence). This CDR3 has 15 amino acids. CDR3 bases read: TGTGCCAGTAGTCCCCGGACGGGGAGCTCCTACGAG. Amino acid sequence: CASSPRTGSSYE. The CDR3 as a whole reads CASSPRTGSSYEQYF.

This clone was counted many times. The read is 3 residues too short to cover the CDR3 end, so that end is filled in from the germline J gene. V usage is TRBV5-1 and J usage is TRBJ2-7; 8 bases fit TRBD1. V lost 0 bases, J lost 3 bases, and 8 bases stayed unmatched. The length of the CDR3 is 16 residues. Germline V CDR1 and CDR2: SGHRS, YFSETQ. Incomplete CDR3 DNA: TGCGCCAGCAGCTTGGCTACGGGACAGGCCTTCTACGAG. Its translation: CASSLATGQAFYE. The full CDR3 is CASSLATGQAFYEQYF.

On this clone: The sequence runs out 3 residues before the end of the CDR3; the remainder is reconstructed from the germline J gene. The chain uses TRBV29-1 and TRBJ2-5, with TRBD2 matching over 8 bases. CDR1 is SQVTM and CDR2 is ANQGSEA in the germline V gene. This CDR3 is 13 amino acids long. V dropped 4 bases and J dropped 4; count of bases not matched to a gene: 5. The covered CDR3 bases are TGCAGCGTTGTAACTAGCGGACCAGAGACC. This gives the protein CSVVTSGPET. The full CDR3 is CSVVTSGPETQYF.

This clone turned up a few times. The read gets to within 3 residues of the CDR3 end, and the germline J gene fills in the rest. The chain combines TRBV6-2 or TRBV6-3 with TRBJ2-5; D is perhaps TRBD2 (7 bases). The CDR3 length is 16 residues. Germline values: CDR1 MNHEY, CDR2 SVGEGT. V was cut by 0 bases and J by 2 bases, with 13 bases left in between. The CDR3 sequence: CASSYSGASGQETQYF. The covered CDR3 bases are TGTGCCAGCAGTTACTCGGGGGCTAGCGGACAAGAGACC.

This clone was observed a few times. The part of the CDR3 DNA that was read is TGTGCCAGCAGCCCGGGACTAGCGGGAGAGACC. Translating gives CASSPGLAGET. The entire CDR3 reads CASSPGLAGETQYF. V and J are TRBV7-9 and TRBJ2-5; 12 nucleotides match TRBD2. The read terminates 3 residues ahead of where the CDR3 ends, so the germline J gene completes it. V trimming: 5 bases; J trimming: 4 bases; junction bases outside the gene matches: 2. Germline CDR1 and CDR2: SEHNR and FQNEAQ (reference sequence). There are 14 residues in the CDR3.

This clone was seen more than once but under ten times. The read ends 3 residues before the CDR3 terminus; that terminus is restored from the germline J gene. J is TRBJ2-7 and V is TRBV19, with 7 bases lining up with TRBD1. Germline V gene sequence: CDR1 LNHDA, CDR2 SQIVND (reference sequence). The CDR3 contains 15 residues. Trimming removed 1 base from V and 0 bases from J; junction bases left unmatched: 3. Here the CDR3 reads CASSIAHRGSYEQYF. CDR3 DNA (partial): TGTGCCAGTAGTATAGCCCACAGGGGCTCCTACGAG.

Turning to this clone: The read ends 3 residues before the CDR3 terminus; that terminus is restored from the germline J gene. This sequence joins TRBV18 and TRBJ2-7; 11 positions match TRBD1. V trimming: 5 bases; J trimming: 2 bases; junction bases outside the gene matches: 8. In germline, CDR1 is KGHSH, CDR2 LQKENI. This CDR3 has 16 amino acids. CDR3: CASSTTGQGAAYEQYF. Incomplete CDR3 DNA: TGTGCCAGCTCAACCACTGGACAGGGGGCTGCCTACGAG. The variable domain in full, with the rest retrieved from reference TRBV18 and TRBJ2-7, is NAGVMQNPRHLVRRRGQEARLRCSPMKGHSHVYWYRQLPEEGLKFMVYLQKENIIDESGMPKERFSAEFPKEGPSILRIQQVVRGDSAAYFCASSTTGQGAAYEQYFGPGTRLTVT.

The table lists this clone with a few counts. The read gets to within 3 residues of the CDR3 end, and the germline J gene fills in the rest. The gene calls are TRBV19 and TRBJ1-2; D is uncertain. The CDR3 contains 15 residues. The germline V gene encodes CDR1 LNHDA and CDR2 SQIVND (reference sequence). The V end was cut by 3 bases, the J end by 0 bases, with 11 bases between. Partial CDR3 DNA: TGTGCCAGTAGTATTGCGTCGGTCACTAACTATGGC. This codes for CASSIASVTNYG. The whole CDR3 protein is CASSIASVTNYGYTF.

Note on this clone: The read halts 3 residues ahead of the CDR3 end, with the missing end drawn from the germline J gene. The genes are TRBV19 and TRBJ2-2, with 9 bases that match TRBD1. V trimming: 4 bases; J trimming: 5 bases; junction bases outside the gene matches: 8. From germline, CDR1 is LNHDA and CDR2 SQIVND (reference sequence). This CDR3 contains 16 residues. The CDR3 bases that were read are TGTGCCAGTAGTACATATGGGACAGGGAGGACCGGGGAG. It codes for CASSTYGTGRTGE. In full, the CDR3 reads CASSTYGTGRTGELFF.